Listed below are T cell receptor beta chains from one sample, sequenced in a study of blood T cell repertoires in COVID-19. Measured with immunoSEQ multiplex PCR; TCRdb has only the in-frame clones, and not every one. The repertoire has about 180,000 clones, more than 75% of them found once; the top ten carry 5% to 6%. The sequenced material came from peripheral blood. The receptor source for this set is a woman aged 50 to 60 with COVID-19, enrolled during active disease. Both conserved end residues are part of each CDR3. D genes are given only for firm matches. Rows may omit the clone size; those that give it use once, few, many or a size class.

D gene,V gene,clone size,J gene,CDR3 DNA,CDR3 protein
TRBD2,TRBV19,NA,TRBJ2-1,TGTGCCAGCAGGAGCGGGGGGGCCGGGTATGAGCAGTTCTTC,CASRSGGAGYEQFF
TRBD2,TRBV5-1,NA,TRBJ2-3,TGCGCCAGCAGCCAGAGCGGGGGGGGATTAGATACGCAGTATTTT,CASSQSGGGLDTQYF
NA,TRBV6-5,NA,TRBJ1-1,TGTGCCAGCAGTTACTCGACAGGGAACACTGAAGCTTTCTTT,CASSYSTGNTEAFF
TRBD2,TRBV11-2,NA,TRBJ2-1,TGTGCCAGCAGCGTCGGGACTAGTTTTCTGAATGAGCAGTTCTTC,CASSVGTSFLNEQFF
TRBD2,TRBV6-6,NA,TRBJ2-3,TGTGCCAGCAGTCACGGACTAGCGGGGGGCCGTAGCACAGATACGCAGTATTTT,CASSHGLAGGRSTDTQYF
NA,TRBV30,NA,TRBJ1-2,TGTGCCTGGATCCCAGACTGGAACTATGGCTACACCTTC,CAWIPDWNYGYTF
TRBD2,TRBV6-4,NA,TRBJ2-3,TGTGCCAGCAGTGATAGGGGGACTAGCGGGGGACGAACAGATACGCAGTATTTT,CASSDRGTSGGRTDTQYF
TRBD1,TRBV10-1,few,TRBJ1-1,TGCGCCAGCAAACCGGGACAGGGAGCTGAAGCTTTCTTT,CASKPGQGAEAFF
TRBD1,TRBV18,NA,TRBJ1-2,TGTGCCAGCTCACTGGGACAGGGGAACTATGGCTACACCTTC,CASSLGQGNYGYTF
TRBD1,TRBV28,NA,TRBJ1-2,TGTGCCAGCAGGCCGGGACAGGTTTCTGGAGGCTACACCTTC,CASRPGQVSGGYTF
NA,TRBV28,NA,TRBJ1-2,TGTGCCAGCAGCATCAACAGTTATGGCTACACCTTC,CASSINSYGYTF
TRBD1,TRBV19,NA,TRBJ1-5,TGTGCCAGTAGTATCTGGGCCCCAGGGACAGGGAGTAATCAGCCCCAGCATTTT,CASSIWAPGTGSNQPQHF
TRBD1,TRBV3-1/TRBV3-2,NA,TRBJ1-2,TGTGCCAGCAGCCGAGGACAGGAACATGGCTACACCTTC,CASSRGQEHGYTF
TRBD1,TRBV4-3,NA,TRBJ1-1,TGCGCCAGCAGCCAAGATTCTTGGAGAGGGGGCGCTTTCACTGAAGCTTTCTTT,CASSQDSWRGGAFTEAFF
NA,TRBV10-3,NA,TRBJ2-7,TGTGCCATCACGAAAGAGGGCGCCGGGTACGAGCAGTACTTC,CAITKEGAGYEQYF
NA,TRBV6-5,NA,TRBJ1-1,TGTGCCAGCAGTTACACCTCCCGGAGGAACACTGAAGCTTTCTTT,CASSYTSRRNTEAFF
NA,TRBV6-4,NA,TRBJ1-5,TGTGCCAGCAGTGAAAGATTCGGTCAGCCCCAGCATTTT,CASSERFGQPQHF
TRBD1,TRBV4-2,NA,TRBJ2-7,TGTGCCAGCAGCCAAAACCCAGGGGGCGAGCAGTACTTC,CASSQNPGGEQYF
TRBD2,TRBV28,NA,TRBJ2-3,TGTGCCAGCAGTAGCGGGGGGGCCACATATACGCAGTATTTT,CASSSGGATYTQYF
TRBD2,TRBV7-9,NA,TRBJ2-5,TGTGCCAGCAGCTTAGGGTCCGGACTAGCGGGAAGACAAGAGACCCAGTACTTC,CASSLGSGLAGRQETQYF
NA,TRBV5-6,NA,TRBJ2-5,TGTGCCAGCAGCTTGGTTGAAGCCGAGACCCAGTACTTC,CASSLVEAETQYF
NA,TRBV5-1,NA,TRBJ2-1,TGCGCCAGCAGCTTGGCCGCGGCCTTGGATGAGCAGTTCTTC,CASSLAAALDEQFF
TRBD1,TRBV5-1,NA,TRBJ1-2,TGCGCCAGCAGCCCCCGGGACAGTCTTTATGGCTACACCTTC,CASSPRDSLYGYTF
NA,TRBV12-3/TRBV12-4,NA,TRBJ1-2,TGTGCCAGCAGTTTTCTCCCAGGTGGCTACACCTTC,CASSFLPGGYTF
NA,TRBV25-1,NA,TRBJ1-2,TGTGCCAGCAGTGAAGGTCAGAACTATGGCTACACCTTC,CASSEGQNYGYTF
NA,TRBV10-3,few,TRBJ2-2,TGTGCCATCAGCGGGGGGCGGAACACCGGGGAGCTGTTTTTT,CAISGGRNTGELFF
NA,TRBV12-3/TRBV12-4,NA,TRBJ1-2,TGTGCCACCCGGACAGCCTATGGCTACACCTTC,CATRTAYGYTF
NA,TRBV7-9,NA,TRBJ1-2,TGTGCCAGCAGCTTAGTGAGGGTAGATCGACGACCCTCCCATGGCTACACCTTC,CASSLVRVDRRPSHGYTF
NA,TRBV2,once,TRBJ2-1,TGTGCCATCCAGTGGAGGAATGAGCAGTTCTTC,CAIQWRNEQFF
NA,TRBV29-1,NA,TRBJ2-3,TGCAGCGTTGAGACGGCAGGGCGCACAGATACGCAGTATTTT,CSVETAGRTDTQYF
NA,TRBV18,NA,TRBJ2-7,TGTGCCAGCTCACCGCTATCGTTGTTCAGGGGAAAATCCTACGAGCAGTACTTC,CASSPLSLFRGKSYEQYF
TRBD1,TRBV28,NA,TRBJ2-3,TGTGCCAGCAGTTACGACAGGGCCTGGAGCACAGATACGCAGTATTTT,CASSYDRAWSTDTQYF
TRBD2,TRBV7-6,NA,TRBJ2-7,TGTGCCAGCAGCTCTCTAGCGGGGGGGCCCGGCGAGCAGTACTTC,CASSSLAGGPGEQYF
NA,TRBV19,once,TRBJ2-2,TGTGCCAGTAGCCCGGGACTCAGGAACACCGGGGAGCTGTTTTTT,CASSPGLRNTGELFF
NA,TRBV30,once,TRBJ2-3,TGTGCCTGGAGTCGAGGCACAGATACGCAGTATTTT,CAWSRGTDTQYF
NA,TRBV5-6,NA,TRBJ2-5,TGTGCCAGCAGCTTGCTGGTCGGAGGGAAGAGGGGCCAAGAGACCCAGTACTTC,CASSLLVGGKRGQETQYF
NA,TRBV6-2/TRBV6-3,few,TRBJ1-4,TGTGCCAGCAGTTACCTGACAGCCGGGGAAAAACTGTTTTTT,CASSYLTAGEKLFF
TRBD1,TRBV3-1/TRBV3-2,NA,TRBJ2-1,TGTGCCAGCAGCCAAGATTCAGGGACAGGAAAGTTCTTC,CASSQDSGTGKFF
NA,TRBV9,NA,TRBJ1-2,TGTGCCAGCAGCGTAGATCCAGGGCCCTACTATGGCTACACCTTC,CASSVDPGPYYGYTF
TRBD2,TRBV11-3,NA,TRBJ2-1,TGTGCCAGCAGCAAGACTAGCGGGGAGTACAATGAGCAGTTCTTC,CASSKTSGEYNEQFF
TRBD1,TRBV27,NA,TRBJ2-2,TGTGCCAGCAGTTCGGACAGGGCCCCGAACACCGGGGAGCTGTTTTTT,CASSSDRAPNTGELFF
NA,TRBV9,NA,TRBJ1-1,TGTGCCAGCAGCGTAGGCGGGGGTGCCATGAACACTGAAGCTTTCTTT,CASSVGGGAMNTEAFF
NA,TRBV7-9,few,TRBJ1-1,TGTGCCAGCAGGCTTCAGGAGAACACTGAAGCTTTCTTT,CASRLQENTEAFF
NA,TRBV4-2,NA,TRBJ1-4,TGTGCCAGCAGCCAGGTGGGCAATGAAAAACTGTTTTTT,CASSQVGNEKLFF
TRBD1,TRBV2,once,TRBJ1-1,TGTGCCAGCAGTGAAGCGGGACAGGGAGTCTTCTTT,CASSEAGQGVFF
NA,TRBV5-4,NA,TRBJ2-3,TGTGCCAGCAGCGATTTTGGGCCCCCGGCGCAGTATTTT,CASSDFGPPAQYF
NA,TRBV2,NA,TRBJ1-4,TGTGCCAGCAGTGTCGGGGGTGTTCCCTATAATGAAAAACTGTTTTTT,CASSVGGVPYNEKLFF
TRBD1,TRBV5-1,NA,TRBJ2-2,TGCGCCAGCAGCTTGGATGGGACAGGTCCCACCGGGGAGCTGTTTTTT,CASSLDGTGPTGELFF
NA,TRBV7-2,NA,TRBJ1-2,TGTGCCAGCAGCCCGACGGAGGCCTATGGCTACACCTTC,CASSPTEAYGYTF
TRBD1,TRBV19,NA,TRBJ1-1,TGTGCCAGTAGTAGCCGGGGACAGGGGAACACTGAAGCTTTCTTT,CASSSRGQGNTEAFF
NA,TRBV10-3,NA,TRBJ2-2,TGTGCCATCAGTAAGCGACAGGAGCTGAACACCGGGGAGCTGTTTTTT,CAISKRQELNTGELFF
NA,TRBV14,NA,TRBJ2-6,TGTGCCAGCAGCCAAATCTGGGCCTCTGGGGCCAACGTCCTGACTTTC,CASSQIWASGANVLTF
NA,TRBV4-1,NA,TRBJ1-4,TGCGCCAGCAGCGTAGGACAAGGGGAAAAACTGTTTTTT,CASSVGQGEKLFF
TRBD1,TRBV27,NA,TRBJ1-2,TGTGCCAGCAGAAAGACAGGGGGTGATGGCTACACCTTC,CASRKTGGDGYTF
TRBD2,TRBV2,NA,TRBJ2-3,TGTGCCAGCGAAGCGGGGGGGCCTTCGACAGATACGCAGTATTTT,CASEAGGPSTDTQYF
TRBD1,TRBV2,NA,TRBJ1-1,TGTGCCAGCAGGGGACAGTTGAACACTGAAGCTTTCTTT,CASRGQLNTEAFF
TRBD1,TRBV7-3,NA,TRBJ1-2,TGTGCCAGCAGCTTAACCCCTGGACAGGGGAGTTATGGCTACACCTTC,CASSLTPGQGSYGYTF